The 23 T cell receptor beta chains below were found in one sample sequenced in a study of early T cells in non-severe SARS-CoV-2 infection (dated by TCRdb to the early 2020s). Libraries were prepared through 5' RACE. Instrument on record: NextSeq 500. In-frame beta chains were kept once TCRdb had trimmed the public reads at Q25 with fastp and called clones with MiXCR. Merged by CDR3 protein, the rows form single entries marked with the most common genes and DNA. In all, the sample holds some 24,000 distinct CDR3 sequences, and 4.3% of those were seen once. The biggest ten clones account for 15% to 19% of the sample. Sequences were obtained from whole blood. All receptors derive from an adult who was a healthcare worker with PCR-confirmed SARS-CoV-2 infection or an uninfected control (not recorded which).

This clonotype has a handful of counts. The CDR3 is CASSLIGGGDTQYF. DNA of the CDR3: TGTGCCAGCAGCTTAATCGGGGGGGGCGATACGCAGTATTTT. This rearrangement joins TRBV7-2 to TRBJ2-3, with 8 bases aligning to TRBD2. Trimming removed 2 bases from V and 6 bases from J; junction bases left unmatched: 4. Germline V gene lookup returns CDR1 SGHTA and CDR2 FQGNSA. This CDR3 spans 14 amino acids.

This clonotype was recorded a few times. V is TRBV3-1 and J is TRBJ2-3; D is uncertain. Per the germline V gene, CDR1 is LGHDT and CDR2 is YNNKEL (reference sequence). This CDR3 is 14 amino acids long. The V end lost 0 bases, the J end lost 5 bases, and 9 bases lay between the germline ends. This chain's CDR3 is CASSQDSRVDTQYF. The CDR3 coding sequence is TGTGCCAGCAGCCAAGATAGCCGGGTAGATACGCAGTATTTT.

V and J are TRBV6-6 and TRBJ2-1; 7 bases align to TRBD2. Trimming removed 10 bases from V and 6 bases from J; junction bases left unmatched: 3. CDR3 length equals 11 residues. Looked up from germline, CDR1 is MNHNY and CDR2 is SVGAGI (reference sequence). CDR3 region: CATLAVNEQFF. DNA of the CDR3: TGTGCCACTCTAGCGGTCAATGAGCAGTTCTTC.

This chain connects TRBV19 to TRBJ1-5, with 9 bases lining up with TRBD1. Losses at the gene ends were 10 bases for V and 0 bases for J; bases not matched to a gene: 7. Germline V gene lookup returns CDR1 LNHDA and CDR2 SQIVND (reference sequence). CDR3 length equals 15 residues. The CDR3 is CATMDRGNSNQPQHF. CDR3 nucleotide sequence: TGTGCCACGATGGACAGGGGTAATAGCAATCAGCCCCAGCATTTT.

This clonotype was observed many times. This chain connects TRBV2 to TRBJ2-5, with 8 nucleotides matching TRBD1. The length of the CDR3 is 15 residues. Trimming took 3 bases from V and 7 from J; bases not matched to a gene: 10. CDR1 is SNHLY, CDR2 FYNNEI, per germline. This chain's CDR3 is CASSDPGQGLGTQYF. The CDR3 region has the DNA TGTGCCAGCAGTGATCCCGGACAGGGCTTGGGGACCCAGTACTTC.

This sequence joins TRBV28 and TRBJ1-1; D remains unclear. The CDR3 length is 12 residues. Per the germline V gene, CDR1 is MDHEN and CDR2 is SYDVKM. V lost 7 bases and J 3 bases, leaving 9 bases between the germline ends. The CDR3 bases are TGTGCCAGCACCTCCCCCTACACTGAAGCTTTCTTT. Translated: CASTSPYTEAFF.

This clonotype was found many times. This chain links TRBV7-6 with TRBJ2-1, with D possibly being TRBD2 (5 bases). V dropped 2 bases and J dropped 1 base, with 6 bases sitting between them. Germline values: CDR1 SGHVS, CDR2 FNYEAQ. The CDR3 is 14 amino acids. CDR3 amino acids: CASSLSGSYNEQFF. The CDR3 nucleotides read TGTGCCAGCAGCTTAAGCGGTTCCTACAATGAGCAGTTCTTC. Using reference TRBV7-6 and TRBJ2-1 for the parts outside the CDR3, the full variable domain is GAGVSQSPRYKVTKRGQDVALRCDPISGHVSLYWYRQALGQGPEFLTYFNYEAQQDKSGLPNDRFSAERPEGSISTLTIQRTEQRDSAMYRCASSLSGSYNEQFFGPGTRLTVL.

The chain has TRBV3-1 and TRBJ2-1, with D hard to call. The CDR3 has 14 amino acids. Germline loops: CDR1 LGHDT, CDR2 YNNKEL (reference sequence). With 0 bases removed from V and 7 bases from J, the gap between germline ends came to 10 bases. As DNA, the CDR3 is TGTGCCAGCAGCCAAGATAGTGTGGCAAATGAGCAGTTCTTC. It translates to CASSQDSVANEQFF.

In its sample, this clonotype was seen many times. This chain uses TRBV7-2 with TRBJ2-1; 8 nucleotides line up with TRBD2. The CDR3 totals 14 residues. Germline V lookup: CDR1 SGHTA, CDR2 FQGNSA. Trimming cost V 2 bases and J 9 bases; bases outside gene matches: 6. CDR3 in DNA: TGTGCCAGCAGCTTACGGGAGGGCCTTAGTGAGCAGTTCTTC. Amino acids: CASSLREGLSEQFF.

This clonotype has at least ten counts. The chain has TRBV6-5 and TRBJ1-6; D might be TRBD1 (5 bases). Per the germline V gene, CDR1 is MNHEY and CDR2 is SVGAGI. The CDR3 consists of 17 residues. V gave up 4 bases and J gave up 7 bases, with 20 bases separating them. The CDR3: CASSFGRVGTGNSPLHF. DNA of the CDR3: TGTGCCAGCAGTTTTGGTCGGGTTGGGACGGGAAATTCACCCCTCCACTTT.

The V call is TRBV11-2, the J call TRBJ2-1; possible D gene TRBD1, 5 bases. The germline gives CDR1 SGHAT, CDR2 FQNNGV. CDR3 length: 16 amino acids. V lost 5 bases, J lost 5 bases, and 19 bases lay in between. The CDR3 sequence: CASSHSTRGRHNEQFF. CDR3 DNA sequence: TGTGCCAGCAGCCACTCTACAAGGGGCCGGCACAATGAGCAGTTCTTC.

This clonotype was found many times. This chain connects TRBV28 to TRBJ2-2, with 9 positions matching TRBD1. The germline CDR1 and CDR2 sequences are MDHEN and SYDVKM. This CDR3 spans 13 amino acids. The V segment lost 11 bases and the J segment 1 base; nucleotides outside the gene matches: 2. The CDR3 DNA is TGTGCCGCGGGACAGGGGAACACCGGGGAGCTGTTTTTT. Its protein product is CAAGQGNTGELFF. Supplemented by reference TRBV28 and TRBJ2-2, the full variable domain reads DVKVTQSSRYLVKRTGEKVFLECVQDMDHENMFWYRQDPGLGLRLIYFSYDVKMKEKGDIPEGYSVSREKKERFSLILESASTNQTSMYLCAAGQGNTGELFFGEGSRLTVL.

As for this clonotype: This may arise from a read error, as a much more abundant clone is one base away. The chain links TRBV4-3 to TRBJ2-7; D call uncertain. This CDR3 spans 10 amino acids. Trimming stripped 4 bases from V and 9 bases from J, with 7 bases between. The germline V gene has CDR1 LGHNA and CDR2 YSLEER. The CDR3 is CASSRVTQYF. In nucleotides, the CDR3 is TGCGCCAGCAGCCGAGTGACGCAGTACTTC.

The table lists this clonotype with a few counts. V gene TRBV7-9 combines with J gene TRBJ1-1; 9 positions match TRBD1. The CDR3 has 15 amino acids. V shed 5 bases, J shed 4 bases, and the junction held 8 bases outside the gene matches. The germline gives CDR1 SEHNR, CDR2 FQNEAQ (reference sequence). CDR3 nucleotides: TGTGCCAGCAGCCAGGGACAGGGCCGGGGCACTGAAGCTTTCTTT. It is translated as CASSQGQGRGTEAFF. The whole variable domain, remainder taken from reference TRBV7-9 and TRBJ1-1, is DTGVSQNPRHKITKRGQNVTFRCDPISEHNRLYWYRQTLGQGPEFLTYFQNEAQLEKSRLLSDRFSAERPKGSFSTLEIQRTEQGDSAMYLCASSQGQGRGTEAFFGQGTRLTVV.

This chain uses TRBV4-2 with TRBJ2-1; 10 nucleotides match TRBD2. Trimming took 5 bases from V and 2 from J; bases not matched to a gene: 3. This CDR3 has 15 residues. Germline CDR1 reads LGHNA; CDR2 reads YNFKEQ. CDR3 sequence (DNA): TGTGCCAGCAGCAAAGCGGGGGGGGCCTACAATGAGCAGTTCTTC. Translation: CASSKAGGAYNEQFF.

This clonotype occurred a few times. The V and J genes are TRBV7-6 and TRBJ2-7; 10 bases are shared with TRBD2. CDR1 is SGHVS, CDR2 FNYEAQ, per germline. The ends lost 6 bases at V and 6 bases at J; junction bases unmatched: 20. The CDR3 extends over 18 amino acids. CDR3 DNA sequence: TGTGCCAGCAGTTACTTTCCCTCTAGCGGGGGCCTGCCCAGCGAGCAGTACTTC. This gives the protein CASSYFPSSGGLPSEQYF.

In the case of this clonotype: A read error may produce the germline difference seen at one junction end. The chain links TRBV10-3 to TRBJ2-2, with D perhaps TRBD1 (6 bases). Germline V CDR1 and CDR2: ENHRY, SYGVKD. This CDR3 is 15 amino acids long. The CDR3 reads CAIGQSEPPTGELSF. CDR3 coding DNA: TGTGCCATAGGACAGTCCGAACCCCCCACCGGGGAGCTGTCTTTT.

This clonotype is labeled as medium-sized. The rearrangement links TRBV14 to TRBJ2-1, with 8 bases fitting TRBD1. This CDR3 has 17 residues. After removal of 2 bases from V and 4 bases from J, the junction contained 10 bases not matched to a gene. Per germline, CDR1 SGHDN and CDR2 FVKESK. CDR3 DNA sequence: TGTGCCAGCAGCCAAAAGGTCGGGACAGGCAGTTACAATGAGCAGTTCTTC. It specifies CASSQKVGTGSYNEQFF.

This clonotype occurred many times. This chain uses TRBV6-1 with TRBJ1-2; TRBD1 is a possible D gene (6 bases). V was cut by 5 bases and J by 2 bases, with 9 bases left in between. The CDR3 runs to 13 residues. Germline CDR1 MNHNS, CDR2 SASEGT. The CDR3 sequence is CASSRDINYGYTF. In DNA, the CDR3 is TGTGCCAGCAGTAGGGACATCAACTATGGCTACACCTTC.

The chain combines TRBV11-2 with TRBJ2-1; 13 bases line up with TRBD2. This CDR3 has 15 amino acids. V lost 7 bases to trimming and J lost 7 bases; unmatched junction nucleotides: 7. The germline V gene has CDR1 SGHAT and CDR2 FQNNGV. The CDR3 sequence: CASKPGLAGRNEQFF. Here the CDR3 DNA reads TGTGCCAGCAAACCGGGACTAGCGGGAAGGAATGAGCAGTTCTTC.

This clonotype was observed a few times. V and J are TRBV4-1 and TRBJ2-2; a possible D gene is TRBD2 (6 bases). This CDR3 spans 15 amino acids. The V end lost 6 bases, the J end lost 0 bases, and 11 bases lay between the germline ends. CDR1 is MGHRA, CDR2 YSYEKL, per germline. The DNA of the CDR3 is TGCGCCAGCAGAATCGGGGGAGCGAACACCGGGGAGCTGTTTTTT. Amino acids: CASRIGGANTGELFF.

In its sample, this clonotype was seen a few times. The chain links TRBV19 to TRBJ2-2; D is ambiguous. The CDR3 covers 14 residues. Germline V CDR1 and CDR2: LNHDA, SQIVND (reference sequence). V was clipped by 1 base and J by 5 bases, with 8 bases between them. CDR3 coding DNA: TGTGCCAGTAGTATAGGGGCCGATACCGGGGAGCTGTTTTTT. Its translation: CASSIGADTGELFF. Drawing the rest from reference TRBV19 and TRBJ2-2, the complete variable domain is DGGITQSPKYLFRKEGQNVTLSCEQNLNHDAMYWYRQDPGQGLRLIYYSQIVNDFQKGDIAEGYSVSREKKESFPLTVTSAQKNPTAFYLCASSIGADTGELFFGEGSRLTVL.

This clonotype was seen more than once but under ten times. The CDR3 DNA is TGTGCCAGCGGGTTACAGGGGCGAGTCTATGGCTACACCTTC. It yields the protein CASGLQGRVYGYTF. The V call is TRBV10-3, the J call TRBJ1-2, with 7 positions matching TRBD1. CDR1 and CDR2 from the germline V gene are ENHRY and SYGVKD. This CDR3 comprises 14 residues. V lost 10 bases, J lost 4 bases, and 12 bases stayed unmatched.